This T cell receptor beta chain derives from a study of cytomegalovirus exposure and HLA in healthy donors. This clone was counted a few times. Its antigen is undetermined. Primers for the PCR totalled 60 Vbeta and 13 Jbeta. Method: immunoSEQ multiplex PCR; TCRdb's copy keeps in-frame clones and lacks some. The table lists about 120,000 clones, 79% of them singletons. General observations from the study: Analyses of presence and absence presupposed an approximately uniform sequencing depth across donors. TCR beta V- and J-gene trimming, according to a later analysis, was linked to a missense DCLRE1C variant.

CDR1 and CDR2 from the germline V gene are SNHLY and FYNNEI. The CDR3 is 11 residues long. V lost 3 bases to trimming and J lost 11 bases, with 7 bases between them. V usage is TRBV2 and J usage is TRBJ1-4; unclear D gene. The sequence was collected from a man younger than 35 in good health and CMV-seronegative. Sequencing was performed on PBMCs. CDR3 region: CASSDQEKLFF. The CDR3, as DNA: TGTGCCAGCAGTGACCAAGAGAAACTGTTTTTT.